These T cell receptor beta chains were read from a single sample in a study of blood T cells in healthy people across ages. MiXCR, applied by TCRdb to the 5' RACE reads, yields one record per CDR3 protein. Of about 1.5 million distinct CDR3 sequences listed, roughly two fifths are singletons. The sample comprised blood. The source of these receptors is a woman between 18 and 29 years old in good health. The CDR3 runs from the conserved cysteine through the conserved F or W. The order of the fields is V gene, clone size, D gene, J gene, CDR3 DNA, CDR3 protein. The D gene is left open where the match is weak. Rows give clone size only sometimes, using once, few, many, or a class for an expanded clone.

TRBV4-2	.	TRBD2	TRBJ2-1	TGTGCCAGCAGCCAAGATCTAGCGGGCTCTTTAGGCAATGAGCAGTTCTTC	CASSQDLAGSLGNEQFF
TRBV14	few	.	TRBJ1-1	TGTGCCAGCAGCCAGGACTGGAACACTGAAGCTTTCTTT	CASSQDWNTEAFF
TRBV7-9	few	.	TRBJ2-1	TGTGCCAGCAGCCTTGGTTGGGGGGCGGACTCCTACAATGAGCAGTTCTTC	CASSLGWGADSYNEQFF
TRBV5-1	.	TRBD1	TRBJ2-3	TGCGCCAGCAGCTTGGATACACAGGGGTTAGATACGCAGTATTTT	CASSLDTQGLDTQYF
TRBV7-2	few	TRBD2	TRBJ2-1	TGTGCCAGCAGCCTAGGGGTAGCGGGGCCGTACAATGAGCAGTTCTTC	CASSLGVAGPYNEQFF
TRBV3-1	.	.	TRBJ2-3	TGTGCCAGCAGCCCCCACGCTGGAGTAACAGATACGCAGTATTTT	CASSPHAGVTDTQYF
TRBV10-3	few	.	TRBJ1-1	TGTGCCATCCGGGAACTGGGGTTGAACACTGAAGCTTTCTTT	CAIRELGLNTEAFF
TRBV7-2	.	.	TRBJ2-1	TGTGCCAGCAGCCCTACAGGGAGACCCTACAATGAGCAGTTCTTC	CASSPTGRPYNEQFF
TRBV20-1	many	.	TRBJ1-5	TGCAGTGCTAGGGTCGGAGGGAATCAGCCCCAGCATTTT	CSARVGGNQPQHF
TRBV29-1	.	.	TRBJ1-4	TGCAGCGTTGGACGGTTGCAGGCTTCGGAAAAACTGTTTTTT	CSVGRLQASEKLFF
TRBV29-1	few	TRBD2	TRBJ2-2	TGCAGCGCTGGAGATGATCTAGCGGGAGTGGGCACCGGGGAGCTGTTTTTT	CSAGDDLAGVGTGELFF
TRBV12-3/TRBV12-4	many	.	TRBJ2-1	TGTGCCAGCAGTTTTGGGCAGGGCAATGAGCAGTTCTTC	CASSFGQGNEQFF
TRBV6-4	few	.	TRBJ2-1	TGTGCCAGCAGTGACGGGGCCTACAATGAGCAGTTCTTC	CASSDGAYNEQFF
TRBV20-1	.	.	TRBJ1-1	TGCAGTGCTAGAGATGGAGGCAGCGTGAACACTGAAGCTTTCTTT	CSARDGGSVNTEAFF
TRBV30	few	.	TRBJ2-1	TGTGCCTGGAGTTACGCCGACTACAATGAGCAGTTCTTC	CAWSYADYNEQFF
TRBV2	few	.	TRBJ1-4	TGTGCCAGCAGTGTTAGACAGTGGAATGAAAAACTGTTTTTT	CASSVRQWNEKLFF
TRBV7-2	.	.	TRBJ1-4	TGTGCCAGCAGCAGATTGGGGGGGACTAATGAAAAACTGTTTTTT	CASSRLGGTNEKLFF
TRBV19	.	.	TRBJ2-7	TGTGCCAGTAGTATAGATCTGGGACTCTCCTACGAGCAGTACTTC	CASSIDLGLSYEQYF